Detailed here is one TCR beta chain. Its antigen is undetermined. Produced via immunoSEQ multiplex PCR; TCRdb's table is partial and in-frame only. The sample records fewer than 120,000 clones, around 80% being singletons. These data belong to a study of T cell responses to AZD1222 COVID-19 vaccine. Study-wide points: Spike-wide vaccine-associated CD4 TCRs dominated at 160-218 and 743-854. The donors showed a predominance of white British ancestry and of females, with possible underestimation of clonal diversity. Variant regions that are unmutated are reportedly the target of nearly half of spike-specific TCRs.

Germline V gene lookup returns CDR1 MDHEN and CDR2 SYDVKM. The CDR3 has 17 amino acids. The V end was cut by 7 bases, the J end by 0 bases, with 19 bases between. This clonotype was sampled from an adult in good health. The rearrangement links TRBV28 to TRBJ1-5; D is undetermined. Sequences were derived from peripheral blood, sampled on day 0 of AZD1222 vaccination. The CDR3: CASTSSWTDYSNQPQHF. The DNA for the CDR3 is TGTGCCAGCACCTCATCCTGGACGGACTATAGCAATCAGCCCCAGCATTTT. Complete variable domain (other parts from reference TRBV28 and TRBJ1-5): DVKVTQSSRYLVKRTGEKVFLECVQDMDHENMFWYRQDPGLGLRLIYFSYDVKMKEKGDIPEGYSVSREKKERFSLILESASTNQTSMYLCASTSSWTDYSNQPQHFGDGTRLSIL.